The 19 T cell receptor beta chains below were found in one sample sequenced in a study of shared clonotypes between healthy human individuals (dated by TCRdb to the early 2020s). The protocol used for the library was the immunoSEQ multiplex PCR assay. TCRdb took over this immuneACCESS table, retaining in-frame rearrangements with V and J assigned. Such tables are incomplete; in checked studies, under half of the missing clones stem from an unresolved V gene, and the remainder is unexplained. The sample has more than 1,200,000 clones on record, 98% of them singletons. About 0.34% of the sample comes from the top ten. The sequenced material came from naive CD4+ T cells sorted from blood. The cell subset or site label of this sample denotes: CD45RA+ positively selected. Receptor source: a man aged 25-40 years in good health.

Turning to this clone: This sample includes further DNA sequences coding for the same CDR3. CDR3 coding DNA: TGCAGCGTGGGGGGGGGCAATCAGCCCCAGCATTTT. Protein sequence: CSVGGGNQPQHF. The chain is built from TRBV29-1 and TRBJ1-5, with D maybe TRBD1 (5 bases). The ends were cut back, 6 bases at V and 2 bases at J, with 8 bases in the middle. The germline V gene has CDR1 SQVTM and CDR2 ANQGSEA. The CDR3 length is 12 residues.

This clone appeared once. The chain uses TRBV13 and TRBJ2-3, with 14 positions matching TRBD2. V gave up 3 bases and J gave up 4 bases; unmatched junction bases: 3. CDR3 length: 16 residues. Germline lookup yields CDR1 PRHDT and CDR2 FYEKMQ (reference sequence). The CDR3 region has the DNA TGTGCCAGCAGCTTGCGACTAGCGGGAGGGGCAGATACGCAGTATTTT. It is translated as CASSLRLAGGADTQYF.

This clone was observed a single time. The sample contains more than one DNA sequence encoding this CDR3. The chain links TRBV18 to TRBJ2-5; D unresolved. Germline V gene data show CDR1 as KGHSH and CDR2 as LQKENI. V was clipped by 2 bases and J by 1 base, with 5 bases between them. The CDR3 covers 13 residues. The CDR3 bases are TGTGCCAGCTCACCAGGGGTCCAAGAGACCCAGTACTTC. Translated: CASSPGVQETQYF.

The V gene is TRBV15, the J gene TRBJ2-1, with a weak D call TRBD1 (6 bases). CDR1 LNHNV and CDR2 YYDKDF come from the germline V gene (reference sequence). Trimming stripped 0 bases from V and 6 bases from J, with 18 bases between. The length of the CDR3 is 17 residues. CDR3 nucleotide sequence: TGTGCCACCAGCAGAGATTCAGGCAGGGGAGCTGGCAATGAGCAGTTCTTC. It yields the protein CATSRDSGRGAGNEQFF. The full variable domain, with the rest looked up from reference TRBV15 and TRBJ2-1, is DAMVIQNPRYQVTQFGKPVTLSCSQTLNHNVMYWYQQKSSQAPKLLFHYYDKDFNNEADTPDNFQSRRPNTSFCFLDIRSPGLGDTAMYLCATSRDSGRGAGNEQFFGPGTRLTVL.

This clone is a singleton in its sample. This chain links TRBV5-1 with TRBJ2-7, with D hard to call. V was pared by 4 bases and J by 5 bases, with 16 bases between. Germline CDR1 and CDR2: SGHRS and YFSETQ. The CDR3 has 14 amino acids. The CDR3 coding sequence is TGCGCCAGCAGCCCCGGACGGAGCATCCACGAGCAGTACTTC. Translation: CASSPGRSIHEQYF.

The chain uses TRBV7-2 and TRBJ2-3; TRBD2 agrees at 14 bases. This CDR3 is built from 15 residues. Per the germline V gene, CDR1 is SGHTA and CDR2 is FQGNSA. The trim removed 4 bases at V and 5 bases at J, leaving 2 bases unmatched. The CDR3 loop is CASSYGLAGGDTQYF. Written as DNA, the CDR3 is TGTGCCAGCAGCTACGGACTAGCGGGAGGAGATACGCAGTATTTT. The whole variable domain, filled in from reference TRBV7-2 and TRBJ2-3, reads GAGVSQSPSNKVTEKGKDVELRCDPISGHTALYWYRQSLGQGLEFLIYFQGNSAPDKSGLPSDRFSAERTGGSVSTLTIQRTQQEDSAVYLCASSYGLAGGDTQYFGPGTRLTVL.

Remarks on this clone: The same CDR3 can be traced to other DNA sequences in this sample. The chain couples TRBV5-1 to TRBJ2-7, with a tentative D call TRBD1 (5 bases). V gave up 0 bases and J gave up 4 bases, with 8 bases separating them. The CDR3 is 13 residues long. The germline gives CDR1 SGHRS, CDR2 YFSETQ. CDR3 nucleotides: TGCGCCAGCAGCTTGGCGCAGGGTTACGAGCAGTACTTC. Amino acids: CASSLAQGYEQYF.

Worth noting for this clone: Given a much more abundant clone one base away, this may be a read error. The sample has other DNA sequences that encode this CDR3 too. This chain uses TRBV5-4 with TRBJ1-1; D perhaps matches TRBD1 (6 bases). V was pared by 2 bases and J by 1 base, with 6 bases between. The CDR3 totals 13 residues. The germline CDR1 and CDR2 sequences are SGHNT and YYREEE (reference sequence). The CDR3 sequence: CASSLGGNTEAFF. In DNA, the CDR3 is TGTGCCAGCAGCTTAGGGGGGAACACTGAAGCTTTCTTT.

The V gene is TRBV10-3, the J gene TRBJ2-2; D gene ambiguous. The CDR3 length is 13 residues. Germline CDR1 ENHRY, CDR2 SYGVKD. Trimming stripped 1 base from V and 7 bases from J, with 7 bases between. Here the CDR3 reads CAISELSSGELFF. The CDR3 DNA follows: TGTGCCATCAGTGAGTTAAGCAGCGGGGAGCTGTTTTTT.

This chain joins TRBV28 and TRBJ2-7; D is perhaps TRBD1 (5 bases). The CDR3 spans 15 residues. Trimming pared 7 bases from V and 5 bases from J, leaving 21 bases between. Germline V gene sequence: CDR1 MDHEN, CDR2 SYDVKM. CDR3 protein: CASNPPDTVRHEQYF. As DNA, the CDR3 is TGTGCCAGCAACCCCCCGGACACTGTCAGGCACGAGCAGTACTTC.

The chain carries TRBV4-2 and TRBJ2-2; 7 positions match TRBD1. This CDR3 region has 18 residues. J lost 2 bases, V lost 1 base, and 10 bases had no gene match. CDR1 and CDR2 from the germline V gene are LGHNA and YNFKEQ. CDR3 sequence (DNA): TGTGCCAGCAGCCAAGTATTCGCAGGGGGTTTAAACACCGGGGAGCTGTTTTTT. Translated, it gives CASSQVFAGGLNTGELFF.

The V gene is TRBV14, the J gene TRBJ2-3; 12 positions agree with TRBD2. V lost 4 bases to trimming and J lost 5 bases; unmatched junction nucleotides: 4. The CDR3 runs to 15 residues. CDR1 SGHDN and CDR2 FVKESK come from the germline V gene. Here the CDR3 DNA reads TGTGCCAGCAGCCTCCGACTAGCGGGAGTAGATACGCAGTATTTT. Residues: CASSLRLAGVDTQYF.

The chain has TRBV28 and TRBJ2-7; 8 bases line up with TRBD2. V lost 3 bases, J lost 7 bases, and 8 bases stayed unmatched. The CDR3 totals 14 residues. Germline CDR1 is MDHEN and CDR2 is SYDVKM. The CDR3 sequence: CASSLSSGTGEQYF. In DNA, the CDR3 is TGTGCCAGCAGTTTGAGTAGCGGGACTGGTGAGCAGTACTTC.

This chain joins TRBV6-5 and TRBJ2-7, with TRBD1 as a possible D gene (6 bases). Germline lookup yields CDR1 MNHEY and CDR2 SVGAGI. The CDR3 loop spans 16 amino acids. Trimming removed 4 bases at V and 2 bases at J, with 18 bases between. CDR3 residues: CASSSFTQGRAYEQYF. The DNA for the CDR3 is TGTGCCAGCAGTTCATTCACACAGGGACGGGCCTACGAGCAGTACTTC.

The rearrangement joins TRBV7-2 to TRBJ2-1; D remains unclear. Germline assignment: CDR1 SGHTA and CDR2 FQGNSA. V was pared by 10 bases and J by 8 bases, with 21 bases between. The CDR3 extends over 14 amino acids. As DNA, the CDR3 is TGTGCCACGAAATTGAGGTTGGTGGAGTATGAGCAGTTCTTC. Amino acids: CATKLRLVEYEQFF.

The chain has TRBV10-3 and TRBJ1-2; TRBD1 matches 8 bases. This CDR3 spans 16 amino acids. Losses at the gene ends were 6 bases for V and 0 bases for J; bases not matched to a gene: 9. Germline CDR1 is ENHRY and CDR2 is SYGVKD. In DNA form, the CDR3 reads TGTGCCATCAGAGGAGGGGCGGACAGGGCTAACTATGGCTACACCTTC. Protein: CAIRGGADRANYGYTF.

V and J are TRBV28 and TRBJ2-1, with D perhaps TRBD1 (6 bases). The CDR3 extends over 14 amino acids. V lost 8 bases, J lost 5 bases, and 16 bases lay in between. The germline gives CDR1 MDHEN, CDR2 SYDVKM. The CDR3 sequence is CASAGQRSNNEQFF. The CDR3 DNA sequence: TGTGCCAGCGCCGGACAGAGATCTAACAATGAGCAGTTCTTC.

CDR3 protein: CASSLSLAGGSSYNEQFF. In DNA, the CDR3 is TGTGCCAGCAGCTTAAGTCTAGCGGGAGGGAGCTCCTACAATGAGCAGTTCTTC. This rearrangement joins TRBV7-2 to TRBJ2-1, with TRBD2 matching over 12 bases. V lost 2 bases and J lost 0; bases outside the gene matches: 5. The germline gives CDR1 SGHTA, CDR2 FQGNSA. The length of the CDR3 is 18 residues.

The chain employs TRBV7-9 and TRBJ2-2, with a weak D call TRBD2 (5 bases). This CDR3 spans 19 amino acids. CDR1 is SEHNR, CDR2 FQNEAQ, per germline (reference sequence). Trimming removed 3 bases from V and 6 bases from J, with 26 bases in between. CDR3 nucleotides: TGTGCCAGCAGCTTGGATCGCCGGACGTGGGAGTCGATGGCCGGGGAGCTGTTTTTT. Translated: CASSLDRRTWESMAGELFF. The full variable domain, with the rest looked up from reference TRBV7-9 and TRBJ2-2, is DTGVSQNPRHKITKRGQNVTFRCDPISEHNRLYWYRQTLGQGPEFLTYFQNEAQLEKSRLLSDRFSAERPKGSFSTLEIQRTEQGDSAMYLCASSLDRRTWESMAGELFFGEGSRLTVL.